This is a list of T cell receptor beta chains from one sample in a study of beta chain features in type 1 diabetes. Measured with immunoSEQ multiplex PCR; TCRdb has only the in-frame clones, and not every one. The repertoire holds about 930,000 clones, roughly a sixth seen once, with 0.02% to 0.03% in the top ten. Specimen: naive CD4+ T cells from blood. These receptors all come from a woman between 18 and 29 years old in good health. Both conserved end residues are part of each CDR3. D genes are given only for firm matches. The size field is filled for only some rows; it gives once, few, many or a size class.

d_call: .; clone_size: few; v_call: TRBV4-3; j_call: TRBJ2-7; cdr3_aa: CASSQDNGYYYEQYF; cdr3_nt: TGCGCCAGCAGCCAAGATAATGGCTACTACTACGAGCAGTACTTC
d_call: .; clone_size: few; v_call: TRBV6-6; j_call: TRBJ2-4; cdr3_aa: CASGESVQLKNIQYF; cdr3_nt: TGTGCCAGCGGGGAGTCGGTACAGCTAAAAAACATTCAGTACTTC
d_call: .; clone_size: few; v_call: TRBV19; j_call: TRBJ2-7; cdr3_aa: CASSRHRLNPYEQYF; cdr3_nt: TGTGCCAGTAGCCGCCACCGATTAAACCCCTACGAGCAGTACTTC
d_call: .; clone_size: few; v_call: TRBV7-2; j_call: TRBJ2-1; cdr3_aa: CASSPQGKAQFF; cdr3_nt: TGTGCCAGCAGCCCACAGGGTAAGGCCCAGTTCTTC
d_call: TRBD2; clone_size: few; v_call: TRBV6-5; j_call: TRBJ2-4; cdr3_aa: CASSYSGRENIQYF; cdr3_nt: TGTGCCAGCAGTTACTCAGGGCGGGAGAACATTCAGTACTTC
d_call: .; clone_size: few; v_call: TRBV11-1; j_call: TRBJ2-1; cdr3_aa: CASSLGALGNEQFF; cdr3_nt: TGTGCCAGCAGCTTAGGAGCTTTGGGCAATGAGCAGTTCTTC
d_call: .; clone_size: .; v_call: TRBV5-6; j_call: TRBJ2-1; cdr3_aa: CASSLATWDAYNEQFF; cdr3_nt: TGTGCCAGCAGCTTGGCCACGTGGGACGCGTACAATGAGCAGTTCTTC
d_call: TRBD2; clone_size: .; v_call: TRBV6-6; j_call: TRBJ2-3; cdr3_aa: CATSSGRMFDTQYF; cdr3_nt: TGTGCCACGAGTAGCGGGAGGATGTTTGATACGCAGTATTTT
d_call: .; clone_size: few; v_call: TRBV25-1; j_call: TRBJ1-1; cdr3_aa: CASRSDLATEAFF; cdr3_nt: TGTGCCAGCCGGTCGGATTTGGCTACTGAAGCTTTCTTT
d_call: TRBD1; clone_size: few; v_call: TRBV9; j_call: TRBJ2-2; cdr3_aa: CASSARGQGYTGELFF; cdr3_nt: TGTGCCAGCAGCGCCCGGGGACAGGGATACACCGGGGAGCTGTTTTTT
d_call: TRBD1; clone_size: few; v_call: TRBV27; j_call: TRBJ2-5; cdr3_aa: CASSSPGTGGRETQYF; cdr3_nt: TGTGCCAGCAGTTCGCCCGGGACAGGGGGCCGGGAGACCCAGTACTTC
d_call: TRBD2; clone_size: .; v_call: TRBV7-2; j_call: TRBJ2-1; cdr3_aa: CASSTAGLAGGRYNEQFF; cdr3_nt: TGTGCCAGCAGCACCGCGGGACTAGCGGGAGGGAGGTATAATGAGCAGTTCTTC
d_call: .; clone_size: few; v_call: TRBV18; j_call: TRBJ2-7; cdr3_aa: CASSPPTDRYEQYF; cdr3_nt: TGTGCCAGCTCACCACCCACCGACCGCTACGAGCAGTACTTC
d_call: TRBD1; clone_size: .; v_call: TRBV28; j_call: TRBJ1-2; cdr3_aa: CASSTTGLGYTF; cdr3_nt: TGTGCCAGCAGTACGACAGGGCTCGGCTACACCTTC
d_call: .; clone_size: .; v_call: TRBV6-6; j_call: TRBJ2-6; cdr3_aa: CASSFTGSGANVLTF; cdr3_nt: TGTGCCAGCAGCTTCACGGGGTCTGGGGCCAACGTCCTGACTTTC
d_call: .; clone_size: few; v_call: TRBV2; j_call: TRBJ2-7; cdr3_aa: CASRLVYEQYF; cdr3_nt: TGTGCCAGCCGGCTAGTCTACGAGCAGTACTTC
d_call: .; clone_size: .; v_call: TRBV2; j_call: TRBJ1-4; cdr3_aa: CASSVEQGYEKLFF; cdr3_nt: TGTGCCAGCAGTGTCGAACAGGGCTATGAAAAACTGTTTTTT
d_call: .; clone_size: .; v_call: TRBV2; j_call: TRBJ2-5; cdr3_aa: CASSPQETQYF; cdr3_nt: TGTGCCAGCAGTCCTCAAGAGACCCAGTACTTC
d_call: .; clone_size: .; v_call: TRBV4-3; j_call: TRBJ1-1; cdr3_aa: CASSQELQGRMNTEAFF; cdr3_nt: TGCGCCAGCAGCCAAGAGCTTCAGGGACGCATGAACACTGAAGCTTTCTTT
d_call: TRBD1; clone_size: .; v_call: TRBV19; j_call: TRBJ2-3; cdr3_aa: CASLRTGGDDTQYF; cdr3_nt: TGTGCCAGCCTGAGGACAGGGGGCGATGATACGCAGTATTTT
d_call: .; clone_size: .; v_call: TRBV28; j_call: TRBJ2-1; cdr3_aa: CASSLFHRDNEQFF; cdr3_nt: TGTGCCAGCAGTCTCTTCCACAGGGACAATGAGCAGTTCTTC
d_call: TRBD1; clone_size: .; v_call: TRBV27; j_call: TRBJ2-7; cdr3_aa: CASRHGTGPYEQYF; cdr3_nt: TGTGCCAGCAGGCACGGGACAGGGCCGTACGAGCAGTACTTC
d_call: .; clone_size: .; v_call: TRBV29-1; j_call: TRBJ2-3; cdr3_aa: CSVEDSVDTQYF; cdr3_nt: TGCAGCGTTGAAGATTCGGTAGATACGCAGTATTTT
d_call: .; clone_size: few; v_call: TRBV5-4; j_call: TRBJ2-1; cdr3_aa: CASSFGGHSYNEQFF; cdr3_nt: TGTGCCAGCAGCTTCGGGGGGCACTCCTACAATGAGCAGTTCTTC
d_call: TRBD1; clone_size: .; v_call: TRBV9; j_call: TRBJ2-2; cdr3_aa: CASSARQGVNTGELFF; cdr3_nt: TGTGCCAGCAGCGCCAGACAGGGTGTCAACACCGGGGAGCTGTTTTTT
d_call: .; clone_size: .; v_call: TRBV7-3; j_call: TRBJ2-3; cdr3_aa: CASSYVSTDTQYF; cdr3_nt: TGTGCCAGCAGCTACGTTAGCACAGATACGCAGTATTTT
d_call: .; clone_size: many; v_call: TRBV5-4; j_call: TRBJ2-4; cdr3_aa: CASSLEQKNIQYF; cdr3_nt: TGTGCCAGCAGCTTGGAACAGAAAAACATTCAGTACTTC
d_call: .; clone_size: few; v_call: TRBV28; j_call: TRBJ2-7; cdr3_aa: CASSSRDGSYEQYF; cdr3_nt: TGTGCCAGCAGTTCCCGGGACGGCTCCTACGAGCAGTACTTC
d_call: .; clone_size: few; v_call: TRBV10-3; j_call: TRBJ2-7; cdr3_aa: CAISEVQVANEQYF; cdr3_nt: TGTGCCATCAGTGAGGTCCAGGTAGCCAACGAGCAGTACTTC